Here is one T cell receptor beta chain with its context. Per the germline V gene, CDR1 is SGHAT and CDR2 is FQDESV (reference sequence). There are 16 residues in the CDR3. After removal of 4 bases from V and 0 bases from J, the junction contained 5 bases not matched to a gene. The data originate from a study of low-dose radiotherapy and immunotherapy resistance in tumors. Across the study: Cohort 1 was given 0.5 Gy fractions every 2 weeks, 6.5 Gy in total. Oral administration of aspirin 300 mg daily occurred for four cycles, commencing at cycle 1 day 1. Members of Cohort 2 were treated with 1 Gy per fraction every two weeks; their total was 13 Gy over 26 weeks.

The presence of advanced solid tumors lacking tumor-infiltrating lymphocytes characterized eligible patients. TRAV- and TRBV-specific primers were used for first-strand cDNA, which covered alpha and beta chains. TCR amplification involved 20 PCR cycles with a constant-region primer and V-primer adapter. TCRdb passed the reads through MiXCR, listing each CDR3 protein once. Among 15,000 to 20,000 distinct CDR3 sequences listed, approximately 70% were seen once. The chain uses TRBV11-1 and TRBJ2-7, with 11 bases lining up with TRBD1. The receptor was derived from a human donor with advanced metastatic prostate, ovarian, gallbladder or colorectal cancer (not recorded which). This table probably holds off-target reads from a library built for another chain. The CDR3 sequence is CASSSRGQGVSYEQYF. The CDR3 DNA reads TGTGCCAGCAGCTCGAGGGGACAGGGGGTCTCCTACGAGCAGTACTTC.